One and the same sample provided the 22 T cell receptor beta chains below, sequenced in a study of regulatory T cells in long-lasting Graves disease. Noted time point: persistent/refractory GD, antithyroid drugs over 5 years with positive TRAb. After RNA was extracted from PBMCs, the TCR library was made from it. With iRepertoire HTBI primers and Arm-PCR of CDR3 regions, TCR beta libraries were built. MiXCR was run by TCRdb on the multiplex PCR reads, yielding one entry per CDR3 protein. The sample yields roughly 470,000 distinct CDR3 sequences, more than 20% seen once. The specimen comprised peripheral blood mononuclear cells (PBMCs), sampled when the disease was refractory, from a patient treated with antithyroid drugs. Receptors were obtained from a female donor with Graves disease.

This clonotype has at least ten counts. The rearrangement uses TRBV7-2 and TRBJ2-5; D remains unclear. The CDR3 runs to 15 residues. Germline CDR1 SGHTA, CDR2 FQGNSA. V was shortened by 1 base and J by 4 bases, with 13 bases between the two germline ends. CDR3 sequence reads: CASSLGVALGETQYF. CDR3 DNA sequence: TGTGCCAGCAGCTTAGGGGTTGCTCTGGGAGAGACCCAGTACTTC.

This clonotype was detected ten times or more. Here the CDR3 reads CASTQGSAWSMAKNIQYF. As DNA, the CDR3 is TGTGCCAGTACACAGGGATCGGCTTGGTCTATGGCCAAAAACATTCAGTACTTC. The chain has TRBV2 and TRBJ2-4; possibly TRBD1 for D (6 bases). The CDR3 loop spans 18 amino acids. Per germline, CDR1 SNHLY and CDR2 FYNNEI. Trimming removed 9 bases at V and 1 base at J, with 25 bases between.

There are many counts of this clonotype. The chain uses TRBV9 and TRBJ1-5; TRBD1 matches at 7 bases. Germline trimming cut 0 bases from V and 5 bases from J; bases unmatched to any gene: 5. The CDR3 runs to 15 residues. Germline CDR1 is SGDLS and CDR2 is YYNGEE. DNA for the CDR3: TGTGCCAGCAGCGTAGGACAGGGCAAGGATCAGCCCCAGCATTTT. Translating it yields CASSVGQGKDQPQHF.

This clonotype was detected ten times or more. V is TRBV12-3 or TRBV12-4 and J is TRBJ2-2; no clear D. The CDR3 consists of 15 residues. Trimming removed 1 base from V and 4 bases from J, with 10 bases in between. The CDR3 region is CASSLGPPGTGELFF. CDR3 DNA sequence: TGTGCCAGCAGTTTAGGGCCCCCAGGCACCGGGGAGCTGTTTTTT.

A word on this clonotype: A much larger clone lies one base from this, so it may be a read error. The chain is built from TRBV20-1 and TRBJ1-2; D perhaps matches TRBD1 (6 bases). This CDR3 has 14 residues. Germline values: CDR1 DFQATT, CDR2 SNEGSKA (reference sequence). V was trimmed by 6 bases and J by 3 bases, leaving 17 bases between them. CDR3 sequence: CSAEGDKTDYGYTF. The CDR3, as DNA: TGCAGTGCAGAGGGGGACAAGACGGACTATGGCTACACCTTC.

The chain carries TRBV4-1 and TRBJ2-3, with D perhaps matching TRBD2 (5 bases). The CDR3 loop spans 16 amino acids. Trimming took 3 bases from V and 0 from J, leaving 13 bases between them. Germline CDR1 MGHRA, CDR2 YSYEKL. CDR3 coding DNA: TGCGCCAGCAGCCACAAAGAGGGTCGGAGCACAGATACGCAGTATTTT. Translated: CASSHKEGRSTDTQYF.

This clonotype was counted at least ten times. The chain is built from TRBV7-3 and TRBJ2-5; D is perhaps TRBD2 (6 bases). The CDR3 sequence is 14 residues long. From germline, CDR1 is SGHTA and CDR2 FQGTGA. Trimming stripped 0 bases from V and 5 bases from J, with 10 bases between. The chain's CDR3 is CASSLTGRRETQYF. The CDR3 DNA follows: TGTGCCAGCAGCTTAACAGGGAGGAGGGAGACCCAGTACTTC.

The chain couples TRBV2 to TRBJ1-3; D remains unclear. CDR3 length: 14 residues. Germline V CDR1 and CDR2: SNHLY, FYNNEI. Trimming pared 7 bases from V and 0 bases from J, leaving 10 bases between. The CDR3 protein is CASMTTNSGNTIYF. CDR3 DNA sequence: TGTGCCAGCATGACGACCAACTCTGGAAACACCATATATTTT. Variable domain in full (rest from reference TRBV2 and TRBJ1-3): EPEVTQTPSHQVTQMGQEVILRCVPISNHLYFYWYRQILGQKVEFLVSFYNNEISEKSEIFDDQFSVERPDGSNFTLKIRSTKLEDSAMYFCASMTTNSGNTIYFGEGSWLTVV.

Concerning this clonotype itself: The CDR3 end shows no conserved phenylalanine or tryptophan, and so a read error is likely. V usage is TRBV24-1 and J usage is TRBJ2-2, with D uncertain. V was trimmed by 0 bases and J by 2 bases, leaving 9 bases between them. This CDR3 has 16 amino acids. Looked up from germline, CDR1 is KGHDR and CDR2 is SFDVKD. The CDR3 loop reads CATSDLPLPNTGELFL. CDR3 bases: TGTGCCACCAGTGATTTGCCGCTACCCAACACCGGGGAGCTGTTTCTT.

The table lists this clonotype with many counts. This sequence joins TRBV6-1 and TRBJ2-7; 8 nucleotides line up with TRBD1. J lost 12 bases, V lost 6 bases, and 7 bases had no gene match. The CDR3 extends over 11 amino acids. CDR1 is MNHNS and CDR2 is SASEGT in the germline V gene. The CDR3, as DNA: TGTGCCAGCAGCTTGACAGGGGTACTGTACTTC. Amino acid sequence: CASSLTGVLYF.

This clonotype was recorded a few times. This could be a read error, since a much larger clone is one nucleotide away. The rearrangement links TRBV14 to TRBJ1-2, with D perhaps TRBD1 (5 bases). Trimming took 6 bases from V and 4 from J, leaving 12 bases between them. Germline V CDR1 and CDR2: SGHDN, FVKESK. The CDR3 is made up of 13 amino acids. The CDR3 region has the DNA TGTGCCAGCAGTCCCCAGGGCGGCTATGGCTACACCTTC. This translates into CASSPQGGYGYTF.

This clonotype appeared many times. At one end, the junction sequence differs from germline, possibly due to a read error. The gene calls are TRBV20-1 and TRBJ1-2; unclear D gene. The CDR3 consists of 12 residues. Germline CDR1 is DFQATT and CDR2 is SNEGSKA (reference sequence). The CDR3 region has the DNA TGCAGTGCTAGAGATCCATTCGGTCTCGTAGGCTTC. It specifies CSARDPFGLVGF.

This clonotype came up a few times. This chain uses TRBV20-1 with TRBJ1-2; maybe TRBD1 (6 bases). V was trimmed by 1 base and J by 2 bases, leaving 8 bases between them. The germline V gene has CDR1 DFQATT and CDR2 SNEGSKA (reference sequence). This CDR3 region has 13 residues. The CDR3 protein is CSARGGGNYGYTF. Here the CDR3 DNA reads TGCAGTGCTAGAGGAGGGGGAAACTATGGCTACACCTTC.

This clonotype was counted many times. The gene calls are TRBV28 and TRBJ2-4; 8 positions match TRBD1. CDR3 size: 15 residues. Germline V lookup: CDR1 MDHEN, CDR2 SYDVKM. V shed 5 bases, J shed 6 bases, and the junction held 9 bases outside the gene matches. The CDR3 nucleotides read TGTGCCAGCAGTAACAGGGGGAATGTAGGAAACATTCAGTACTTC. Amino acid sequence: CASSNRGNVGNIQYF. Filled out from reference TRBV28 and TRBJ2-4, the complete variable domain reads DVKVTQSSRYLVKRTGEKVFLECVQDMDHENMFWYRQDPGLGLRLIYFSYDVKMKEKGDIPEGYSVSREKKERFSLILESASTNQTSMYLCASSNRGNVGNIQYFGAGTRLSVL.

Details on this clonotype: A much larger clone differs from this one at a single base, so this may be a read error. This rearrangement joins TRBV6-2 or TRBV6-3 to TRBJ2-2; weak D call: TRBD2 (6 bases). Germline-derived CDR1 and CDR2 are MNHEY and SVGEGT. The length of the CDR3 is 16 residues. The germline V and J ends were trimmed by 7 bases and 9 bases, with 24 bases remaining between them. The CDR3 reads CASNPGGLLPTRELFF. CDR3 DNA: TGTGCCAGCAACCCCGGGGGTTTGCTCCCAACCAGGGAGCTGTTTTTT.

At least ten counts were recorded for this clonotype. The chain has TRBV6-1 and TRBJ2-7; tentatively, D is TRBD2 (6 bases). This CDR3 comprises 12 residues. The germline V gene encodes CDR1 MNHNS and CDR2 SASEGT. V shed 5 bases and J shed 6 bases, with 11 bases lying between them. This chain's CDR3 is CASSQLALEQYF. CDR3 sequence (DNA): TGTGCCAGCAGTCAACTAGCCCTCGAGCAGTACTTC.

Ten or more counts support this clonotype. The chain employs TRBV6-1 and TRBJ1-1; 7 bases align to TRBD1. The germline CDR1 and CDR2 sequences are MNHNS and SASEGT. This CDR3 is 15 amino acids long. After removal of 3 bases from V and 5 bases from J, the junction contained 9 bases not matched to a gene. The CDR3 DNA reads TGTGCCAGCAGTGATCCCCGACAGGGAACAACTGAAGCTTTCTTT. Protein: CASSDPRQGTTEAFF.

Worth noting for this clonotype: A clone one base away is much larger, so this may be a read error. This sequence joins TRBV7-2 and TRBJ2-5, with D possibly being TRBD2 (7 bases). With 1 base removed from V and 7 bases from J, the gap between germline ends came to 16 bases. Germline assignment: CDR1 SGHTA and CDR2 FQGNSA. CDR3 length equals 15 residues. CDR3 nucleotide sequence: TGTGCCAGCAGCTTAGGGGGGGGGGGCGAAGGGACCCAGTACTTC. It specifies CASSLGGGGEGTQYF.

The rearrangement uses TRBV7-2 and TRBJ2-5, with 7 bases lining up with TRBD2. The germline V gene encodes CDR1 SGHTA and CDR2 FQGNSA. The CDR3 length is 15 residues. V trimming: 0 bases; J trimming: 9 bases; junction bases outside the gene matches: 10. The CDR3 region is CASSLAGGSGWAQYF. CDR3 DNA sequence: TGTGCCAGCAGCTTAGCGGGCGGTAGCGGGTGGGCCCAGTACTTC.

The gene calls are TRBV5-4 and TRBJ2-7; a possible D gene is TRBD1 (6 bases). Germline CDR1 reads SGHNT; CDR2 reads YYREEE (reference sequence). Trimming cost V 3 bases and J 7 bases, with 14 bases left between them. The CDR3 loop spans 13 amino acids. CDR3 bases: TGTGCCAGCAGCTCGACAGGCGGTTGGGAGCAGTACTTC. Translation: CASSSTGGWEQYF.

The chain combines TRBV4-3 with TRBJ1-1; D is uncertain. The V gene's germline CDR1 is LGHNA and CDR2 YSLEER. CDR3 length equals 15 residues. V was pared by 4 bases and J by 11 bases, with 23 bases between. CDR3: CASSPHPPSLGRAFF. As DNA, the CDR3 is TGCGCCAGCAGCCCGCACCCCCCCAGTCTTGGTCGGGCTTTCTTT.

The chain is built from TRBV20-1 and TRBJ2-3, with a weak D call TRBD2 (5 bases). Per the germline V gene, CDR1 is DFQATT and CDR2 is SNEGSKA (reference sequence). This CDR3 region has 14 residues. Trimming stripped 3 bases from V and 3 bases from J, with 13 bases between. The CDR3 bases are TGCAGTGCTAGGGAGTCGGGAAATACAGATACGCAGTATTTT. It specifies CSARESGNTDTQYF.